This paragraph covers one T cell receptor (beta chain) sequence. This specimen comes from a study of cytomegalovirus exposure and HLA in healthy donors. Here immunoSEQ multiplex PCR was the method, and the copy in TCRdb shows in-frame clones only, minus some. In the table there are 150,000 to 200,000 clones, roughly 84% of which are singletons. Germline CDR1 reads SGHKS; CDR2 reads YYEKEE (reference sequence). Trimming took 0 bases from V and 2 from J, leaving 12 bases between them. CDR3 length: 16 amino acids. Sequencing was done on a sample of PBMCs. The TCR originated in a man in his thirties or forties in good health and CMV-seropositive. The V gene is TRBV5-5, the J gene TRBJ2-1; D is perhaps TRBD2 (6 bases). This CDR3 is CASSLGLASAYNEQFF. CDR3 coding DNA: TGTGCCAGCAGCTTGGGGCTAGCGAGCGCCTACAATGAGCAGTTCTTC.